The 27 T cell receptor beta chains in this list originate from one sample, sequenced in a study of T cells in narcolepsy. Method: immunoSEQ multiplex PCR; TCRdb's copy keeps in-frame clones and lacks some. The profile covers about 36,000 clones, with roughly 77% appearing a single time and roughly 2.5% taken by the ten largest. Sequences were obtained from memory (CD45RA-) CD4+ T cells from blood. Receptors were obtained from a human donor in good health.

This clone occurred a few times. The chain is built from TRBV7-9 and TRBJ1-2; D remains unclear. This CDR3 has 13 amino acids. CDR1 and CDR2 (germline): SEHNR, FQNEAQ (reference sequence). V was clipped by 5 bases and J by 0 bases, with 7 bases between them. In DNA form, the CDR3 reads TGTGCCAGCAGCCTAGAAGCTAACTATGGCTACACCTTC. Encoded protein: CASSLEANYGYTF. The full variable domain, with the rest looked up from reference TRBV7-9 and TRBJ1-2, is DTGVSQNPRHKITKRGQNVTFRCDPISEHNRLYWYRQTLGQGPEFLTYFQNEAQLEKSRLLSDRFSAERPKGSFSTLEIQRTEQGDSAMYLCASSLEANYGYTFGSGTRLTVV.

The rearrangement links TRBV5-1 to TRBJ1-6, with 9 bases aligning to TRBD1. This CDR3 comprises 16 residues. The J segment lost 8 bases and the V segment lost 0 bases, leaving 6 bases of the junction unmatched. Germline V gives CDR1 SGHRS, CDR2 YFSETQ. The CDR3 loop is CASSLVEQGAHSPLHF. The CDR3 region has the DNA TGCGCCAGCAGCTTGGTCGAACAGGGGGCGCATTCACCCCTCCACTTT.

Regarding this clone: The junction differs from germline at one of its ends, possibly a read error. V and J are TRBV4-1 and TRBJ1-1; the D is unclear. The CDR3 is made up of 14 amino acids. Germline values: CDR1 MGHRA, CDR2 YSYEKL. The CDR3 sequence is CASSHLERVTEAFF. The CDR3 DNA reads TGTGCCAGCAGCCACCTCGAGAGGGTGACTGAAGCTTTCTTT.

The DNA of the CDR3 is TGTGCCAGCAGCGGACGAAAGGAGGTTGGTTATGGCTACACCTTC. Its translation is CASSGRKEVGYGYTF. The rearrangement links TRBV21-1 to TRBJ1-2. TRBV21-1 is annotated as a pseudogene. CDR3 size: 15 residues.

The V call is TRBV7-2, the J call TRBJ2-5; TRBD2 matches 8 bases. V shed 5 bases and J 7 bases; nucleotides not matched to a gene: 9. The CDR3 covers 14 residues. Germline assignment: CDR1 SGHTA and CDR2 FQGNSA. Here the CDR3 DNA reads TGTGCCAGCAGCGGCCTAGCGGGCGGGGGGACCCAGTACTTC. This sequence encodes CASSGLAGGGTQYF.

The chain joins TRBV28 to TRBJ2-1; D is uncertain. Deletions cut 3 bases from V and 0 bases from J, with 9 bases between. The CDR3 consists of 15 residues. Per germline, CDR1 MDHEN and CDR2 SYDVKM. The CDR3 is CASSFGGNSYNEQFF. The CDR3 DNA reads as TGTGCCAGCAGTTTCGGTGGGAACTCCTACAATGAGCAGTTCTTC.

In this sample, this clone turned up once. The chain has TRBV30 and TRBJ1-1; D ambiguous. The CDR3 contains 13 residues. Trimming left V 5 bases short and J 0 bases short, with 10 bases between. Germline CDR1 GTSNPN, CDR2 SVGIG (reference sequence). The CDR3 loop reads CAWDRRMNTEAFF. CDR3 DNA: TGTGCCTGGGATCGGCGAATGAACACTGAAGCTTTCTTT.

The chain has TRBV5-4 and TRBJ1-2; D is undetermined. The ends were cut back, 7 bases at V and 5 bases at J, with 18 bases in the middle. The CDR3 sequence is 14 residues long. Germline V gene data show CDR1 as SGHNT and CDR2 as YYREEE (reference sequence). CDR3 DNA: TGTGCCAGCTCCCCCGGTGGGCAGCGGTATGGCTACACCTTC. Translating it yields CASSPGGQRYGYTF.

The chain combines TRBV10-3 with TRBJ1-5; a weak D match, TRBD1 (5 bases). The CDR3 extends over 13 amino acids. With 6 bases removed from V and 3 bases from J, the gap between germline ends came to 9 bases. Germline V gene sequence: CDR1 ENHRY, CDR2 SYGVKD. DNA for the CDR3: TGTGCCATCAGGGAGGGGAACAATCAGCCCCAGCATTTT. It specifies CAIREGNNQPQHF.

In the case of this clone: One end of the junction varies from germline; a read error may be responsible. The chain has TRBV7-7 and TRBJ2-5, with TRBD2 matching 7 bases. The CDR3 sequence is 15 residues long. Looked up from germline, CDR1 is SSHAT and CDR2 is FNYEAQ (reference sequence). The CDR3: CASSLSGANQETQYF. The CDR3 DNA follows: TGTGCTAGCAGCTTGAGCGGGGCTAACCAAGAGACCCAGTACTTC.

A remark on this clone: At one of its ends the junction is not consistent with the germline gene, which may arise from a read error. This sequence joins TRBV5-4 and TRBJ2-3, with D tentatively TRBD1 or TRBD2 (6 bases each). The CDR3 is made up of 16 amino acids. Germline values: CDR1 SGHNT, CDR2 YYREEE (reference sequence). Here the CDR3 reads CASSLGASAGTDTQYF. Here the CDR3 DNA reads TGTGCCAGCAGTTTGGGGGCTAGCGCTGGCACAGATACGCAGTATTTT.

This chain joins TRBV7-8 and TRBJ2-5, with D possibly TRBD2 on 6 matching bases. The ends were cut back, 8 bases at V and 7 bases at J, with 11 bases in the middle. This CDR3 spans 11 amino acids. Looked up from germline, CDR1 is SGHVS and CDR2 is FQNEAQ. CDR3 amino acids: CASLGRRTQYF. As DNA, the CDR3 is TGTGCCAGCTTGGGGAGGAGGACCCAGTACTTC. Supplemented by reference TRBV7-8 and TRBJ2-5, the full variable domain reads GAGVSQSPRYKVAKRGQDVALRCDPISGHVSLFWYQQALGQGPEFLTYFQNEAQLDKSGLPSDRFFAERPEGSVSTLKIQRTQQEDSAVYLCASLGRRTQYFGPGTRLLVL.

V is TRBV11-2 and J is TRBJ2-7; a weak D match, TRBD1 (5 bases). Germline V lookup: CDR1 SGHAT, CDR2 FQNNGV. Deletions cut 4 bases from V and 2 bases from J, with 15 bases between. This CDR3 spans 15 amino acids. The DNA for the CDR3 is TGTGCCAGCAGCTCCCCAGGGTATGGAACCTACGAGCAGTACTTC. Translated: CASSSPGYGTYEQYF.

The V and J genes are TRBV30 and TRBJ2-3; the D is unclear. The CDR3 runs to 14 residues. Per germline, CDR1 GTSNPN and CDR2 SVGIG (reference sequence). Deletions cut 4 bases from V and 2 bases from J, with 13 bases between. CDR3 loop: CAWNLRKLTDTQYF. The CDR3 bases are TGTGCCTGGAATTTGAGAAAGCTCACAGATACGCAGTATTTT.

This rearrangement joins TRBV6-5 to TRBJ1-1, with 9 bases lining up with TRBD1. The V segment lost 0 bases and the J segment 4 bases; nucleotides outside the gene matches: 3. CDR3 length equals 15 residues. From germline, CDR1 is MNHEY and CDR2 SVGAGI. CDR3 loop: CASSYSKTGGTEAFF. Written as DNA, the CDR3 is TGTGCCAGCAGTTACTCGAAGACAGGGGGCACTGAAGCTTTCTTT.

This chain joins TRBV6-5 and TRBJ1-1, with 9 bases matching TRBD1. V gave up 7 bases and J gave up 11 bases; unmatched junction bases: 14. This CDR3 is built from 14 residues. Germline CDR1 and CDR2: MNHEY and SVGAGI. The CDR3 bases are TGTGCCAGCATGCGGGACAGGGTTATTTCGCGGGCTTTCTTT. It is translated as CASMRDRVISRAFF.

The gene calls are TRBV9 and TRBJ2-5; unclear D gene. The germline V gene has CDR1 SGDLS and CDR2 YYNGEE. The CDR3 consists of 16 residues. Trimming cost V 0 bases and J 1 base, with 13 bases left between them. In DNA form, the CDR3 reads TGTGCCAGCAGCGTAGGAATAAGTCCAGCCCAAGAGACCCAGTACTTC. Amino acids: CASSVGISPAQETQYF.

The V gene is TRBV7-2, the J gene TRBJ2-3; 16 bases agree with TRBD2. V was clipped by 4 bases and J by 6 bases; unmatched bases: 1. Per the germline V gene, CDR1 is SGHTA and CDR2 is FQGNSA. The CDR3 loop spans 15 amino acids. CDR3 sequence: CASSSGLAGGDTQYF. CDR3 sequence (DNA): TGTGCCAGCAGCTCGGGACTAGCGGGAGGGGATACGCAGTATTTT.

The chain has TRBV6-5 and TRBJ2-1, with 7 nucleotides matching TRBD1. Germline lookup yields CDR1 MNHEY and CDR2 SVGAGI. This CDR3 is built from 11 residues. The J segment lost 7 bases and the V segment lost 6 bases, leaving 0 bases of the junction unmatched. The CDR3 region has the DNA TGTGCCAGCAGACAGGGGAATGAGCAGTTCTTC. This translates into CASRQGNEQFF.

The rearrangement uses TRBV10-2 and TRBJ2-7; D unresolved. Germline V gene sequence: CDR1 WSHSY, CDR2 SAAADI. Trimming removed 0 bases from V and 4 bases from J, with 4 bases in between. CDR3 length: 12 amino acids. CDR3 bases: TGCGCCAGCAGTGAGTCAGGGTACGAGCAGTACTTC. This gives the protein CASSESGYEQYF.

The chain links TRBV10-1 to TRBJ2-4; tentatively, D is TRBD2 (5 bases). CDR1 and CDR2 from the germline V gene are WNHNN and SYGVQD (reference sequence). The CDR3 totals 12 residues. Trimming pared 4 bases from V and 6 bases from J, leaving 7 bases between. The CDR3 sequence is CASSADSNIQYF. The CDR3 region has the DNA TGCGCCAGCAGTGCGGACTCAAACATTCAGTACTTC.

A single count supports this clone. This sequence joins TRBV19 and TRBJ1-6; tentatively, D is TRBD1 (5 bases). This CDR3 contains 15 residues. CDR1 is LNHDA, CDR2 SQIVND, per germline (reference sequence). V lost 1 base and J 10 bases, leaving 14 bases between the germline ends. CDR3 in DNA: TGTGCCAGTAGTATAGGGGGCGGACGGGGATCACCCCTCCACTTT. Translating gives CASSIGGGRGSPLHF. The whole variable domain, filled in from reference TRBV19 and TRBJ1-6, reads DGGITQSPKYLFRKEGQNVTLSCEQNLNHDAMYWYRQDPGQGLRLIYYSQIVNDFQKGDIAEGYSVSREKKESFPLTVTSAQKNPTAFYLCASSIGGGRGSPLHFGNGTRLTVT.

This chain connects TRBV5-1 to TRBJ1-5; D is unclear. Germline V gives CDR1 SGHRS, CDR2 YFSETQ. V shed 4 bases and J shed 4 bases, with 9 bases lying between them. This CDR3 has 13 amino acids. Written as DNA, the CDR3 is TGCGCCAGCAGCACGGACGGAAATCAGCCCCAGCATTTT. It translates to CASSTDGNQPQHF.

J is TRBJ1-4 and V is TRBV4-1; 12 nucleotides align to TRBD1. Trimming took 4 bases from V and 0 from J; bases not matched to a gene: 9. The CDR3 length is 19 residues. Germline CDR1 and CDR2: MGHRA and YSYEKL. The DNA of the CDR3 is TGCGCCAGCAGCCTTATTTACGGGACAGGGGGCACAACTAATGAAAAACTGTTTTTT. It yields the protein CASSLIYGTGGTTNEKLFF.

This sequence joins TRBV5-4 and TRBJ2-1, with TRBD2 matching 9 bases. This CDR3 comprises 15 residues. J lost 10 bases, V lost 4 bases, and 12 bases had no gene match. Germline V gene sequence: CDR1 SGHNT, CDR2 YYREEE (reference sequence). CDR3 region: CASSLSQRGAWEQFF. The CDR3 region has the DNA TGTGCCAGCAGCCTCTCGCAGCGGGGGGCATGGGAGCAGTTCTTC.

V and J are TRBV6-1 and TRBJ1-1; D is unresolved. The V end was cut by 2 bases, the J end by 9 bases, with 13 bases between. The CDR3 loop spans 13 amino acids. The germline V gene encodes CDR1 MNHNS and CDR2 SASEGT. The DNA for the CDR3 is TGTGCCAGCAGTGAATCCGCCACGGTACAAGCTTTCTTT. Residues: CASSESATVQAFF.

This chain connects TRBV10-3 to TRBJ1-3; no clear D gene. This CDR3 spans 13 amino acids. CDR1 is ENHRY, CDR2 SYGVKD, per germline. Trimming removed 8 bases from V and 0 bases from J, with 8 bases in between. The CDR3 sequence: CAISSASGNTIYF. The CDR3 DNA follows: TGTGCCATCTCGAGTGCCTCTGGAAACACCATATATTTT.